The present entry profiles one T cell receptor (beta chain) with its context. The data were taken from a study of T cells in localized non-small cell lung cancer. Method: immunoSEQ multiplex PCR; TCRdb's copy keeps in-frame clones and lacks some. The table records about 59,000 clones, approximately 87% of them present only once. Germline V CDR1 and CDR2: SNHLY, FYNNEI. The CDR3 spans 13 residues. V was clipped by 7 bases and J by 7 bases, with 16 bases between them. The receptor's source is a woman aged 35 to 75 with stage I lung adenocarcinoma. The V and J genes are TRBV2 and TRBJ2-5; D is ambiguous. This specimen consisted of peripheral blood, obtained before any cancer treatment. The CDR3 DNA is TGTGCCAGCAATGGGATGGCGGAAGGGACCCAGTACTTC. It encodes CASNGMAEGTQYF.